The rows below give T cell receptor beta chains drawn from one sample of a study of T-cell reconstitution after alpha-beta-depleted transplantation in children. TCRdb redid the calling of the PCR reads with MiXCR, one entry per CDR3 protein. The profile shows some 590,000 distinct CDR3 sequences, approximately 10% of them singletons. This specimen was PBMCs from the stem cell graft donor, taken from the stem cell graft. The receptors shown here come from a human donor who donated a stem cell graft to a child with acute myeloid leukemia. CDR3s include the opening cysteine and the closing phenylalanine or tryptophan. A D gene is named only where the DNA matches it firmly. Size is stated for part of the rows, as once, few or many counts, or as a class when the clone is expanded.

size,V,J,D,DNA,CDR3
many,TRBV18,TRBJ2-1,TRBD2,TGTGCCAGCTCGCCCGGACTAGCGGGAGAGCGTGAGCAGTTCTTC,CASSPGLAGEREQFF
few,TRBV20-1,TRBJ2-6,TRBD2,TGCAGTGGGTCGACTAGCGACCTCCCCCGGGGGGCCAACGTCCTGACTTTC,CSGSTSDLPRGANVLTF
many,TRBV12-3/TRBV12-4,TRBJ2-5,TRBD2,TGTGCCAGCACCGACTTTAGCGGGATCCAAGAGACCCAGTACTTC,CASTDFSGIQETQYF
.,TRBV7-3,TRBJ2-3,.,TGTGCCAGCAGCTTGGGTCTGGATGGAGATACGCAGTATTTT,CASSLGLDGDTQYF
few,TRBV7-2,TRBJ1-6,TRBD1,TGTGCCAGCAGCAGGACAGGGGGTTTTAATTCACCCCTCCACTTT,CASSRTGGFNSPLHF
.,TRBV20-1,TRBJ2-2,.,TGCAGTGCTAGAGAAGGGACTTCTAGCACCGGGGAGCTGTTTTTT,CSAREGTSSTGELFF
.,TRBV5-1,TRBJ2-5,TRBD2,TGCGCCAGCAGACCAGGACTAGCGGGAAAAGAGACCCAGTACTTC,CASRPGLAGKETQYF
many,TRBV29-1,TRBJ2-7,TRBD2,TGCAGCGTTTATCCCACTAGCGGGAGATCGGGCGAGCAGTACTTC,CSVYPTSGRSGEQYF
many,TRBV4-3,TRBJ2-1,TRBD2,TGCGCCAGCAGCCAAGAGACTAGCGGACTTTACAATGAGCAGTTCTTC,CASSQETSGLYNEQFF
few,TRBV11-2,TRBJ2-7,.,TGTGCCAGCAGCTTAGGGGACGTCTACGAGCAGTACTTC,CASSLGDVYEQYF
.,TRBV7-2,TRBJ2-1,.,TGTGCCAGCAGCCCCCCGGTTTCGGCCCCCTCCTACAATGAGCAGTTCTTC,CASSPPVSAPSYNEQFF
many,TRBV6-2/TRBV6-3,TRBJ1-2,TRBD1,TGTGCCAGCAGTGCGATCGGGACAGGGGACTATGGCTACACCTTC,CASSAIGTGDYGYTF
few,TRBV29-1,TRBJ2-1,TRBD2,TGCAGCGCGGGGGGGGTAGCGGGAGTGATACCTGAGCAGTTCTTC,CSAGGVAGVIPEQFF